The 13 T cell receptor beta chains below come from one sample, sequenced in a study of T cell responses to AZD1222 COVID-19 vaccine. The repertoire was sequenced with immunoSEQ multiplex PCR; TCRdb's copy has only in-frame clones and lacks some. The data show 90,000 to 130,000 clones, more than 70% seen once. Source: peripheral blood, taken on day 0 of MenACWY control vaccination. The source is an adult in good health.

This clone was counted a single time. V is TRBV9 and J is TRBJ1-2; D gene ambiguous. Trimming took 1 base from V and 4 from J, leaving 8 bases between them. The CDR3 has 13 amino acids. Germline CDR1 reads SGDLS; CDR2 reads YYNGEE. The CDR3 nucleotides are TGTGCCAGCAGCGTATCAGGAACCTATGGCTACACCTTC. Amino acid sequence: CASSVSGTYGYTF.

The rearrangement links TRBV5-4 to TRBJ2-3; 14 nucleotides agree with TRBD2. The ends lost 4 bases at V and 6 bases at J; junction bases unmatched: 7. The CDR3 spans 16 residues. Germline V gives CDR1 SGHNT, CDR2 YYREEE (reference sequence). CDR3 DNA sequence: TGTGCCAGCAGCCCGGGACTAGCGGGGGCACGGGATACGCAGTATTTT. It is translated as CASSPGLAGARDTQYF.

The V and J genes are TRBV3-1 (or the pseudogene TRBV3-2) and TRBJ1-2; D not certain. The germline V gene encodes CDR1 LGHDT and CDR2 YNNKEL (reference sequence). The V gene lost 4 bases and the J gene lost 6 bases, with 12 bases spanning the gap. The CDR3 extends over 13 amino acids. Here the CDR3 reads CASSREQNNGYTF. As DNA, the CDR3 is TGTGCCAGCAGCCGTGAGCAAAATAATGGCTACACCTTC.

The chain recombines TRBV27 with TRBJ2-7; a possible D gene is TRBD1 (6 bases). The CDR3 totals 14 residues. Trimming removed 6 bases from V and 6 bases from J, with 18 bases in between. Germline-derived CDR1 and CDR2 are MNHEY and SMNVEV (reference sequence). CDR3 sequence: CASSFQGYSGEQYF. The CDR3 nucleotides read TGTGCCAGCAGCTTTCAGGGGTACTCAGGCGAGCAGTACTTC.

V usage is TRBV6-2 or TRBV6-3 and J usage is TRBJ1-1; D is unresolved. Germline V gene sequence: CDR1 MNHEY, CDR2 SVGEGT. V was pared by 1 base and J by 5 bases, with 8 bases between. This CDR3 has 13 residues. The CDR3 DNA reads TGTGCCAGCAGTTACTTCTCCTGGACTGAAGCTTTCTTT. Its translation: CASSYFSWTEAFF.

The chain joins TRBV19 to TRBJ1-4; 7 bases align to TRBD1. After removal of 8 bases from V and 3 bases from J, the junction contained 9 bases not matched to a gene. The CDR3 extends over 15 amino acids. Per germline, CDR1 LNHDA and CDR2 SQIVND (reference sequence). The DNA for the CDR3 is TGTGCCAGTCGCCAAGGGGACAGATCTAATGAAAAACTGTTTTTT. Translating gives CASRQGDRSNEKLFF.

The rearrangement uses TRBV7-2 and TRBJ1-6; D remains unclear. Germline CDR1 SGHTA, CDR2 FQGNSA. The CDR3 runs 16 residues. V was pared by 6 bases and J by 1 base, with 13 bases between. This chain's CDR3 is CASRTSSGSYNSPLHF. The CDR3 DNA reads TGTGCCAGCAGAACCAGCAGCGGATCCTATAATTCACCCCTCCACTTT.

The chain carries TRBV7-9 and TRBJ2-2, with D maybe TRBD2 (5 bases). Germline values: CDR1 SEHNR, CDR2 FQNEAQ (reference sequence). V was trimmed by 5 bases and J by 4 bases, leaving 26 bases between them. The length of the CDR3 is 19 residues. CDR3 DNA: TGTGCCAGCAGCACCTCTCCGGGAAGAGCAACAGAGGGCACCGGGGAGCTGTTTTTT. Protein product: CASSTSPGRATEGTGELFF.

The chain combines TRBV2 with TRBJ1-5, with a tentative D call TRBD1 (6 bases). CDR1 is SNHLY and CDR2 is FYNNEI in the germline V gene. The CDR3 loop spans 18 amino acids. Deletions cut 4 bases from V and 0 bases from J, with 19 bases between. The CDR3 protein is CASSGGEGAGDSNQPQHF. Here the CDR3 DNA reads TGTGCCAGCAGTGGGGGGGAGGGCGCAGGGGATAGCAATCAGCCCCAGCATTTT.

This clone was counted once. The chain is built from TRBV29-1 and TRBJ1-1; D not certain. V shed 2 bases and J shed 1 base, with 2 bases lying between them. This CDR3 has 11 amino acids. The germline V gene encodes CDR1 SQVTM and CDR2 ANQGSEA. The CDR3 spells CSVERNTEAFF. For the CDR3, the DNA is TGCAGCGTTGAACGGAACACTGAAGCTTTCTTT.

The chain joins TRBV30 to TRBJ2-1; TRBD2 is a possible D gene (5 bases). The CDR3 contains 14 residues. The V gene lost 2 bases and the J gene lost 1 base, with 9 bases spanning the gap. Germline V gene lookup returns CDR1 GTSNPN and CDR2 SVGIG (reference sequence). CDR3 amino acids: CAWSLRGSYNEQFF. In DNA, the CDR3 is TGTGCCTGGAGTCTCCGGGGTTCCTACAATGAGCAGTTCTTC.

The chain is built from TRBV4-3 and TRBJ1-1; D call uncertain. This CDR3 comprises 14 residues. From germline, CDR1 is LGHNA and CDR2 YSLEER. V lost 1 base and J lost 1, with 7 bases in between. CDR3 nucleotide sequence: TGCGCCAGCAGCCAAGTGAGACAGAACACTGAAGCTTTCTTT. Encoded protein: CASSQVRQNTEAFF.

This clone has more than one count but fewer than ten. This sequence joins TRBV2 and TRBJ1-1; D may be TRBD1 (5 bases). The CDR3 consists of 15 residues. Trimming stripped 5 bases from V and 0 bases from J, with 13 bases between. CDR1 is SNHLY and CDR2 is FYNNEI in the germline V gene. The CDR3 sequence is CASSKTAWMNTEAFF. The DNA for the CDR3 is TGTGCCAGCAGTAAGACAGCCTGGATGAACACTGAAGCTTTCTTT.